This T cell receptor (beta chain) was retrieved from a study of immune heterogeneity within non-small cell lung tumors. Amplification of TCR beta CDR3 was performed by multiplex PCR with 32 V and 13 J primers. TCRdb itself ran the multiplex PCR reads through MiXCR, one entry per CDR3 protein. The table lists some 2,400 distinct CDR3 sequences, over 15% of them singletons, with 10% to 15% in the top ten. To note about this clonotype: A junction boundary mismatches the germline segment, possibly from a read error.

With about 570 ng used per sample, the template was genomic DNA from bulk tumor. Each primary tumor yielded several biopsies, collected far apart from one another at surgery. With untreated, newly diagnosed non-small cell lung cancer, the patients went on to undergo curative surgery. Sequencing was performed on lung tumor tissue. The sequence was collected from a woman in her fifties or sixties with non-small cell lung cancer.

The CDR3 sequence: CSSSFVSWTDTQYF. DNA of the CDR3: TGTTCCAGCAGTTTTGTGTCGTGGACAGATACGCAGTATTTT. The chain carries TRBV28 and TRBJ2-3; D ambiguous. The germline CDR1 and CDR2 sequences are MDHEN and SYDVKM. CDR3 length: 14 amino acids.